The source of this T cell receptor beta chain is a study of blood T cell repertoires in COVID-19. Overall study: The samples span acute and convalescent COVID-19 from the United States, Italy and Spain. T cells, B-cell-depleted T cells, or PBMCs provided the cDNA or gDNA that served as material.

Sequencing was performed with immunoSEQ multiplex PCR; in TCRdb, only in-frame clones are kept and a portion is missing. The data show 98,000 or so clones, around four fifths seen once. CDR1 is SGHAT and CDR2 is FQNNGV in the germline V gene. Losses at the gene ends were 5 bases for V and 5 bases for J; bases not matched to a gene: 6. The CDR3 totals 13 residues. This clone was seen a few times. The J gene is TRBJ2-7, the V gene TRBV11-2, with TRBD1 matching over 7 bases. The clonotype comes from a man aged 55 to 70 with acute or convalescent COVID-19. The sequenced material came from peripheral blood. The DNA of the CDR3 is TGTGCCAGCAGCAAAGACAGGGACGACGAGCAGTACTTC. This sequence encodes CASSKDRDDEQYF.